The 16 T cell receptor beta chains given below trace back to one sample, sequenced in a study of T cell changes during pregnancy in multiple sclerosis. TCRdb's copy holds only in-frame clones and misses some; the assay was immunoSEQ multiplex PCR. The data hold over 30,000 clones, with about 90% observed a single time. This sample comprised CD4+ T cells from peripheral blood mononuclear cells, obtained in the third trimester of pregnancy. The receptors here all came from a female donor in good health, enrolled as a control in a pregnancy study.

The V call is TRBV27, the J call TRBJ1-1; 8 nucleotides agree with TRBD1. There are 14 residues in the CDR3. V lost 3 bases and J lost 10; bases outside the gene matches: 10. In germline, CDR1 is MNHEY, CDR2 SMNVEV (reference sequence). The chain's CDR3 is CASSFGTGELPAFF. The CDR3 DNA is TGTGCCAGCAGTTTTGGGACAGGAGAATTGCCAGCTTTCTTT.

The chain is built from TRBV6-4 and TRBJ2-1; possible D gene TRBD2, 5 bases. This CDR3 has 15 amino acids. The germline CDR1 and CDR2 sequences are MRHNA and SNTAGT. V lost 6 bases and J lost 0, with 12 bases in between. In nucleotides, the CDR3 is TGTGCCAGCAGGGTAAGCGGTAGCTCCTACAATGAGCAGTTCTTC. This sequence encodes CASRVSGSSYNEQFF.

The chain is built from TRBV27 and TRBJ1-2; no clear D. CDR1 is MNHEY, CDR2 SMNVEV, per germline (reference sequence). V was trimmed by 6 bases and J by 2 bases, leaving 13 bases between them. The CDR3 runs to 14 residues. The CDR3, as DNA: TGTGCCAGCAGGAGCCGCCTTGAAAACTATGGCTACACCTTC. Its protein product is CASRSRLENYGYTF.

The V and J genes are TRBV7-8 and TRBJ2-5; D gene uncertain. CDR3 length: 13 amino acids. Per germline, CDR1 SGHVS and CDR2 FQNEAQ. V was shortened by 2 bases and J by 3 bases, with 7 bases between the two germline ends. Written as DNA, the CDR3 is TGTGCCAGCAGCTTATACTCGGAAGAGACCCAGTACTTC. It specifies CASSLYSEETQYF. Full variable domain (remainder filled in from reference TRBV7-8 and TRBJ2-5): GAGVSQSPRYKVAKRGQDVALRCDPISGHVSLFWYQQALGQGPEFLTYFQNEAQLDKSGLPSDRFFAERPEGSVSTLKIQRTQQEDSAVYLCASSLYSEETQYFGPGTRLLVL.

The rearrangement uses TRBV11-2 and TRBJ2-2, with D unclear. The length of the CDR3 is 14 residues. V was clipped by 5 bases and J by 4 bases, with 11 bases between them. The germline V gene has CDR1 SGHAT and CDR2 FQNNGV. The CDR3 here is CASSPIQRTGELFF. The CDR3 DNA reads TGTGCCAGCAGCCCTATTCAGCGCACCGGGGAGCTGTTTTTT.

This sequence joins TRBV19 and TRBJ2-1; no reliable D call. The germline V gene encodes CDR1 LNHDA and CDR2 SQIVND (reference sequence). Trimming pared 1 base from V and 5 bases from J, leaving 3 bases between. The CDR3 runs 12 residues. CDR3 amino acids: CASSIGDNEQFF. CDR3 DNA: TGTGCCAGTAGTATAGGAGACAATGAGCAGTTCTTC.

The rearrangement joins TRBV18 to TRBJ1-1, with no clear D. This CDR3 is 11 amino acids long. Trimming took off 6 bases at V and 10 bases at J, with 12 bases between the two ends. Germline V gene lookup returns CDR1 KGHSH and CDR2 LQKENI. The CDR3 DNA follows: TGTGCCAGCTCCTCTCCGGGGAGAGCTTTCTTT. Protein product: CASSSPGRAFF.

This clone was seen just once. The gene calls are TRBV21-1 and TRBJ1-1; TRBD1 is taken as the D call from the table, unchecked against the DNA. TRBV21-1 represents a pseudogene. This CDR3 comprises 15 residues. The CDR3 is CASSSRQGLNTEAFF. For the CDR3, the DNA is TGTGCCAGCAGCAGCCGACAGGGATTAAACACTGAAGCTTTCTTT.

The rearrangement links TRBV11-2 to TRBJ2-2; 8 bases are shared with TRBD2. The CDR3 contains 16 residues. V lost 8 bases to trimming and J lost 6 bases; unmatched junction nucleotides: 14. Germline V lookup: CDR1 SGHAT, CDR2 FQNNGV. CDR3 loop: CASRFTAGGSAGELFF. For the CDR3, the DNA is TGTGCCAGCCGTTTTACTGCGGGAGGCTCGGCCGGGGAGCTGTTTTTT.

The genes are TRBV9 and TRBJ2-7; 9 positions agree with TRBD1. The CDR3 has 14 residues. J lost 7 bases, V lost 2 bases, and 7 bases had no gene match. CDR1 is SGDLS and CDR2 is YYNGEE in the germline V gene. This chain's CDR3 is CASSVGQGGLEQYF. CDR3 coding DNA: TGTGCCAGCAGCGTGGGACAGGGAGGTCTTGAGCAGTACTTC.

The chain recombines TRBV7-2 with TRBJ2-2; D is possibly TRBD1 (5 bases). The CDR3 contains 13 residues. The V gene's germline CDR1 is SGHTA and CDR2 FQGNSA. V was trimmed by 5 bases and J by 7 bases, leaving 11 bases between them. Here the CDR3 DNA reads TGTGCCAGCAGCCCCCGTAGGGGCGGGGAGCTGTTTTTT. Translated: CASSPRRGGELFF.

CDR3 sequence reads: CASSFHIATHEQYF. As DNA, the CDR3 is TGTGCCAGCAGTTTCCATATAGCGACCCACGAGCAGTACTTC. This chain uses TRBV7-8 with TRBJ2-7, with a tentative D call TRBD2 (5 bases). V was pared by 6 bases and J by 5 bases, with 17 bases between. CDR1 is SGHVS and CDR2 is FQNEAQ in the germline V gene. The CDR3 runs 14 residues.

The rearrangement uses TRBV7-2 and TRBJ2-3; no reliable D call. Germline CDR1 and CDR2: SGHTA and FQGNSA. This CDR3 spans 13 amino acids. V lost 0 bases, J lost 7 bases, and 8 bases lay in between. In DNA, the CDR3 is TGTGCCAGCAGCTTAGCGCCGGGTCATACGCAGTATTTT. Protein sequence: CASSLAPGHTQYF.

The rearrangement uses TRBV12-5 and TRBJ2-1; 11 nucleotides align to TRBD2. The length of the CDR3 is 18 residues. V was clipped by 0 bases and J by 0 bases; unmatched bases: 4. The V gene's germline CDR1 is LGHNT and CDR2 FRNRAP. This CDR3 reads CASGLVVAGGGSYNEQFF. The CDR3 DNA follows: TGTGCTAGTGGTTTGGTGGTAGCGGGAGGGGGCTCCTACAATGAGCAGTTCTTC.

This clone was observed a handful of times. V is TRBV18 and J is TRBJ2-1, with D maybe TRBD2 (5 bases). Trimming cost V 3 bases and J 8 bases, with 11 bases left between them. CDR3 length equals 13 residues. Germline loops: CDR1 KGHSH, CDR2 LQKENI. CDR3 in DNA: TGTGCCAGCTCACCTGACTATTCGGATGAGCAGTTCTTC. It specifies CASSPDYSDEQFF.

The chain is built from TRBV6-6 and TRBJ1-1; perhaps TRBD1 as D (5 bases). Germline values: CDR1 MNHNY, CDR2 SVGAGI (reference sequence). The CDR3 consists of 15 residues. V lost 5 bases, J lost 5 bases, and 18 bases lay in between. CDR3 DNA: TGTGCCAGCAGTGCTACCGGGACGGCGGGAACTGAAGCTTTCTTT. Translation gives CASSATGTAGTEAFF.